This TCR beta chain is drawn from a study of radiotherapy plus CTLA-4 blockade in lung cancer. The data were produced by immunoSEQ multiplex PCR, yet TCRdb's version contains in-frame clones alone and is incomplete. The sample has some 120,000 clones, roughly four fifths seen once. Of note for this clone: Its cognate antigen is unknown.

The ends were cut back, 0 bases at V and 0 bases at J, with 7 bases in the middle. CDR3 length: 15 amino acids. Germline-derived CDR1 and CDR2 are SGHRS and YFSETQ. General observations from the study: Blood-borne expansion of tumor-derived TCR clones followed radiotherapy plus ipilimumab.

The genes are TRBV5-1 and TRBJ1-3; D is ambiguous. Sample: peripheral blood, taken from a patient treated with radiotherapy plus ipilimumab. The source is a human donor with non-small cell lung cancer that progressed on radiotherapy plus ipilimumab. Some clones in this sample may be carry-over from other donors' samples. In DNA form, the CDR3 reads TGCGCCAGCAGCTTGGAGTGGAGCTCTGGAAACACCATATATTTT. This sequence encodes CASSLEWSSGNTIYF.